Each of the 24 T cell receptor beta chains below was sequenced from the same sample in a study of T cell repertoires in cytomegalovirus infection. One entry per CDR3 protein, called by TCRdb with MiXCR from the reads. The table includes 270,000 or so distinct CDR3 sequences, 17% detected once. The sequenced sample was CD8+ T cells from PBMCs. The source of these receptors is a human donor in good health (CMV status not recorded). Some clones in this sample may be carry-over from other donors' samples.

In this sample, this clonotype turned up many times. The chain uses TRBV6-2 or TRBV6-3 and TRBJ2-1; D gene ambiguous. The CDR3 is 21 amino acids. Per germline, CDR1 MNHEY and CDR2 SVGEGT. Trimming took 0 bases from V and 0 from J, leaving 24 bases between them. The CDR3 here is CASSYSSSLTGTRISYNEQFF. For the CDR3, the DNA is TGTGCCAGCAGTTACTCCAGTTCCCTTACTGGAACACGGATCTCCTACAATGAGCAGTTCTTC.

The V call is TRBV9, the J call TRBJ2-1, with TRBD1 as a possible D gene (6 bases). CDR1 is SGDLS, CDR2 YYNGEE, per germline. Between the trimmed V and J ends, which lost 3 bases and 2 bases, there was a span of 15 bases. There are 16 residues in the CDR3. The CDR3 nucleotides read TGTGCCAGCAGCGGACAAAGGGACACCCCCTACAATGAGCAGTTCTTC. Amino acids: CASSGQRDTPYNEQFF.

Of note for this clonotype: The CDR3 ends on some other residue instead of the conserved phenylalanine or tryptophan, so this is likely a read error. V usage is TRBV6-8 and J usage is TRBJ1-1; possible D gene TRBD1, 5 bases. V was cut by 8 bases and J by 11 bases, with 18 bases left in between. Germline CDR1 MNHGY, CDR2 SAAAGT. This CDR3 region has 12 residues. CDR3 bases: TGTGCCAGCTCGGGACTTACCTCTCTTGCTTTCTAT. Protein product: CASSGLTSLAFY.

The rearrangement joins TRBV7-3 to TRBJ2-1, with 7 nucleotides matching TRBD2. Germline CDR1 is SGHTA and CDR2 is FQGTGA. Germline trimming cut 5 bases from V and 0 bases from J; bases unmatched to any gene: 7. The CDR3 consists of 16 residues. CDR3 loop: CASSHTSDISYNEQFF. In DNA, the CDR3 is TGTGCCAGCAGCCATACTAGCGACATCTCCTACAATGAGCAGTTCTTC.

This clonotype was seen at least ten times. V and J are TRBV7-3 and TRBJ2-3; 11 bases are a match to TRBD2. The CDR3 sequence is 18 residues long. CDR1 SGHTA and CDR2 FQGTGA come from the germline V gene. Trimming at V came to 0 bases and at J to 5 bases, leaving 10 bases not matched to a gene. The CDR3 loop reads CASSLTPVAGGPRDTQYF. In DNA form, the CDR3 reads TGTGCCAGCAGCTTAACGCCGGTAGCGGGGGGGCCAAGAGATACGCAGTATTTT.

Only a few counts were recorded for this clonotype. The V and J genes are TRBV7-6 and TRBJ1-3; 10 nucleotides agree with TRBD1. Trimming removed 6 bases from V and 1 base from J; junction bases left unmatched: 9. CDR1 and CDR2 from the germline V gene are SGHVS and FNYEAQ. The CDR3 contains 17 residues. The CDR3 DNA sequence: TGTGCCAGCAGTTCAAGACAGGGGGCGCGATCTGGAAACACCATATATTTT. Translated, it gives CASSSRQGARSGNTIYF. Full variable domain (rest looked up from reference TRBV7-6 and TRBJ1-3): GAGVSQSPRYKVTKRGQDVALRCDPISGHVSLYWYRQALGQGPEFLTYFNYEAQQDKSGLPNDRFSAERPEGSISTLTIQRTEQRDSAMYRCASSSRQGARSGNTIYFGEGSWLTVV.

The gene calls are TRBV29-1 and TRBJ1-2, with 10 bases fitting TRBD1. After removal of 0 bases from V and 4 bases from J, the junction contained 5 bases not matched to a gene. Germline V gene data show CDR1 as SQVTM and CDR2 as ANQGSEA. This CDR3 is 15 amino acids long. The CDR3 region is CSVEDRQGATYGYTF. CDR3 bases: TGCAGCGTTGAAGACAGACAGGGGGCGACCTATGGCTACACCTTC.

This clonotype appeared many times. The V gene is TRBV28, the J gene TRBJ1-5; D is unclear. CDR1 and CDR2 (germline): MDHEN, SYDVKM. The CDR3 is 15 amino acids. The V and J ends lost 1 base and 6 bases respectively, with 13 bases between them. CDR3 nucleotides: TGTGCCAGCAGTTTATACTTGGGTACCTCTCAGCCCCAGCATTTT. It yields the protein CASSLYLGTSQPQHF.

The table lists this clonotype with a few counts. This rearrangement joins TRBV18 to TRBJ2-5; a possible D gene is TRBD2 (6 bases). V lost 4 bases and J lost 0, with 6 bases in between. The CDR3 has 13 residues. Germline V gene sequence: CDR1 KGHSH, CDR2 LQKENI. The CDR3 is CASSRDYQETQYF. In nucleotides, the CDR3 is TGTGCCAGCTCACGGGACTACCAAGAGACCCAGTACTTC.

Many counts were recorded for this clonotype. The chain has TRBV7-8 and TRBJ1-5; D not resolved. This CDR3 comprises 15 residues. Looked up from germline, CDR1 is SGHVS and CDR2 is FQNEAQ. V was pared by 3 bases and J by 9 bases, with 18 bases between. The CDR3 spells CASSFARTARAPQHF. The DNA of the CDR3 is TGTGCCAGCAGCTTTGCAAGGACGGCCCGGGCGCCCCAGCATTTT.

This clonotype was observed a few times. The rearrangement joins TRBV28 to TRBJ2-7; 9 bases fit TRBD1. Per the germline V gene, CDR1 is MDHEN and CDR2 is SYDVKM. This CDR3 contains 15 residues. V lost 6 bases and J lost 6; bases outside the gene matches: 12. In DNA form, the CDR3 reads TGTGCCAGCAGACCAATAGGGGACAGGGCGTCCGAGCAGTACTTC. It translates to CASRPIGDRASEQYF.

A few counts support this clonotype. The V call is TRBV12-3 or TRBV12-4, the J call TRBJ1-1; maybe TRBD1 (5 bases). The CDR3 contains 14 residues. The ends were cut back, 1 base at V and 3 bases at J, with 9 bases in the middle. Written as DNA, the CDR3 is TGTGCCAGCAGTTTAGGGGGGTTGTACACTGAAGCTTTCTTT. This sequence encodes CASSLGGLYTEAFF.

This chain joins TRBV2 and TRBJ2-7; D not certain. The V gene's germline CDR1 is SNHLY and CDR2 FYNNEI. The V and J ends lost 2 bases and 0 bases respectively, with 11 bases between them. The CDR3 totals 15 residues. The CDR3 loop is CASSEIAHNSYEQYF. The CDR3 coding sequence is TGTGCCAGCAGTGAAATTGCTCATAACTCCTACGAGCAGTACTTC.

The CDR3: CASSYSRSSSYEQYF. The CDR3 DNA follows: TGTGCCAGCAGTTACAGTAGATCAAGCTCCTACGAGCAGTACTTC. The genes are TRBV6-5 and TRBJ2-7, with unresolved D. Trimming stripped 2 bases from V and 0 bases from J, with 11 bases between. Looked up from germline, CDR1 is MNHEY and CDR2 is SVGAGI. The CDR3 covers 15 residues.

This clonotype showed up many times. The rearrangement uses TRBV12-3 or TRBV12-4 and TRBJ2-7, with D hard to call. Trimming stripped 3 bases from V and 4 bases from J, with 7 bases between. This CDR3 comprises 12 residues. The CDR3 spells CASSLSKYEQYF. As DNA, the CDR3 is TGTGCCAGCAGTTTGAGCAAGTACGAGCAGTACTTC.

The chain carries TRBV20-1 and TRBJ2-3; 8 nucleotides align to TRBD2. The CDR3 runs to 14 residues. Germline CDR1 and CDR2: DFQATT and SNEGSKA (reference sequence). Trimming took 5 bases from V and 2 from J; bases not matched to a gene: 6. CDR3 coding DNA: TGCAGTGCTCGGGCGGGGGGCGTCACAGATACGCAGTATTTT. This translates into CSARAGGVTDTQYF.

This chain links TRBV20-1 with TRBJ2-1; 7 bases match TRBD1. Germline assignment: CDR1 DFQATT and CDR2 SNEGSKA (reference sequence). J gave up 4 bases and V 5 bases, and 8 bases lay outside the gene matches. The CDR3 contains 14 residues. The CDR3 region is CSAPGTVRYNEQFF. CDR3 DNA: TGCAGTGCTCCTGGGACAGTAAGATACAATGAGCAGTTCTTC.

This clonotype was seen at least ten times. This sequence joins TRBV6-1 and TRBJ1-1, with no clear D. Trimming cost V 8 bases and J 5 bases, with 12 bases left between them. Germline loops: CDR1 MNHNS, CDR2 SASEGT. The CDR3 covers 12 residues. The CDR3 DNA follows: TGTGCCAGCCTCCAGAGTAAAACTGAAGCTTTCTTT. Translation gives CASLQSKTEAFF.

This clonotype occurred many times. The V call is TRBV7-6, the J call TRBJ2-1; D tentatively reads TRBD1 or TRBD2 (6 bases each). V was pared by 1 base and J by 4 bases, with 11 bases between. Germline lookup yields CDR1 SGHVS and CDR2 FNYEAQ. The CDR3 runs to 15 residues. CDR3 amino acids: CASSLDGGAYNEQFF. In DNA, the CDR3 is TGTGCCAGCAGCTTAGACGGGGGCGCTTACAATGAGCAGTTCTTC.

J is TRBJ2-1 and V is TRBV19; unclear D gene. Germline-derived CDR1 and CDR2 are LNHDA and SQIVND (reference sequence). The CDR3 extends over 13 amino acids. Trimming cost V 3 bases and J 9 bases, with 12 bases left between them. CDR3 nucleotide sequence: TGTGCCAGTAGTATCGCCAGTACTCTTGAGCAGTTCTTC. Encoded protein: CASSIASTLEQFF.

Regarding this clonotype: A much more abundant neighbour one base away suggests this may be a read error. This chain uses TRBV7-6 with TRBJ2-1; the match to TRBD1 covers 9 bases. V lost 4 bases to trimming and J lost 2 bases; unmatched junction nucleotides: 6. The CDR3 has 16 amino acids. Germline V gene lookup returns CDR1 SGHVS and CDR2 FNYEAQ. The CDR3 DNA sequence: TGTGCCAGCAGCTACCTCACAGGGGGCCCCTACAATGAGCAGTTCTTC. The encoded protein is CASSYLTGGPYNEQFF.

In its sample, this clonotype was seen many times. This chain uses TRBV7-6 with TRBJ1-1, with D tentatively TRBD1 (6 bases). Germline CDR1 SGHVS, CDR2 FNYEAQ. The V and J ends lost 6 bases and 10 bases respectively, with 27 bases between them. This CDR3 comprises 16 residues. The CDR3 here is CASSPIGGPTFEGAFF. The CDR3 DNA sequence: TGTGCCAGCAGTCCAATCGGGGGCCCCACGTTCGAAGGAGCTTTCTTT.

The genes are TRBV4-1 and TRBJ1-1, with D tentatively TRBD1 (5 bases). Trimming removed 4 bases from V and 5 bases from J, with 14 bases in between. Germline values: CDR1 MGHRA, CDR2 YSYEKL. CDR3 length: 14 amino acids. The chain's CDR3 is CASSLGTLGTEAFF. The CDR3 region has the DNA TGCGCCAGCAGCCTGGGGACCCTCGGGACTGAAGCTTTCTTT.

This clonotype came up many times. The chain links TRBV7-6 to TRBJ2-1; D is possibly TRBD1 or TRBD2 (6 bases each). This CDR3 is built from 14 residues. V dropped 5 bases and J dropped 8 bases, with 16 bases sitting between them. Germline loops: CDR1 SGHVS, CDR2 FNYEAQ. This CDR3 reads CASSPTSGAHEQFF. DNA for the CDR3: TGTGCCAGCAGCCCTACGTCGGGGGCGCATGAGCAGTTCTTC.